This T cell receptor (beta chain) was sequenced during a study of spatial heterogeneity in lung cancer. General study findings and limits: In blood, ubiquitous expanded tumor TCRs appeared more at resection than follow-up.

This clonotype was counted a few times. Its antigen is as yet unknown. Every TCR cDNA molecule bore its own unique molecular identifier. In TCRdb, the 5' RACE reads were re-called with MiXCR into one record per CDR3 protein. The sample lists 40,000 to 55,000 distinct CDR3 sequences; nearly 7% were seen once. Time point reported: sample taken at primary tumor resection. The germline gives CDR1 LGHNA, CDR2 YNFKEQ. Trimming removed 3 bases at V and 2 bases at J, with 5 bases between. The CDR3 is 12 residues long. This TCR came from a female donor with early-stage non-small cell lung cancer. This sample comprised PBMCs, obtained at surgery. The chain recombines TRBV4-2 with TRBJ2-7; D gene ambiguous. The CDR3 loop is CASSHKPYEQYF. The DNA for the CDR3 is TGTGCCAGCAGCCACAAACCCTACGAGCAGTACTTC.